Below, 18 T cell receptor beta chains from the same sample are listed, as sequenced in a study of blood T cell repertoires in COVID-19. Generated by immunoSEQ multiplex PCR, the TCRdb table keeps only in-frame clones and is missing some. The sample records some 70,000 clones, more than 75% being singletons. Material: peripheral blood. The receptor set was obtained from a human donor in a cohort sampled during active COVID-19.

This sequence joins TRBV30 and TRBJ2-7; 10 bases match TRBD2. The V and J ends lost 1 base and 10 bases, in that order; junction bases with no gene match: 7. CDR1 is GTSNPN and CDR2 is SVGIG in the germline V gene (reference sequence). This CDR3 comprises 13 residues. CDR3 loop: CAWSAQTSGSQYV. CDR3 nucleotides: TGTGCCTGGAGTGCACAGACTAGCGGGTCTCAGTACGTC.

This chain links TRBV3-1 (or the pseudogene TRBV3-2) with TRBJ2-1, with a tentative D call TRBD1 (6 bases). V gave up 10 bases and J gave up 5 bases, with 15 bases separating them. The V gene's germline CDR1 is LGHDT and CDR2 YNNKEL (reference sequence). CDR3 size: 13 residues. CDR3 nucleotide sequence: TGTGCCACCAGTACAGGGTTAAACAATGAGCAGTTCTTC. It translates to CATSTGLNNEQFF.

V gene TRBV7-6 combines with J gene TRBJ2-3, with a weak D call TRBD2 (5 bases). This CDR3 has 14 amino acids. Germline CDR1 SGHVS, CDR2 FNYEAQ. The V end was cut by 1 base, the J end by 4 bases, with 9 bases between. The CDR3 is CASSLETEADTQYF. The CDR3 DNA follows: TGTGCCAGCAGCTTAGAGACGGAGGCAGATACGCAGTATTTT.

This chain joins TRBV4-3 and TRBJ2-3, with 13 positions matching TRBD2. The germline V gene encodes CDR1 LGHNA and CDR2 YSLEER. J gave up 2 bases and V 0 bases, and 11 bases lay outside the gene matches. This CDR3 comprises 20 residues. The CDR3 spells CASSQDSGGGLAGSTDTQYF. CDR3 coding DNA: TGCGCCAGCAGCCAAGATTCTGGGGGGGGACTAGCGGGGTCCACAGATACGCAGTATTTT.

The chain employs TRBV18 and TRBJ2-1, with a weak D call TRBD2 (6 bases). The CDR3 loop spans 15 amino acids. V dropped 1 base and J dropped 0 bases, with 7 bases sitting between them. Per the germline V gene, CDR1 is KGHSH and CDR2 is LQKENI. The CDR3, as DNA: TGTGCCAGCTCACCACGCGGGATCTCCTACAATGAGCAGTTCTTC. Translating gives CASSPRGISYNEQFF.

This chain uses TRBV27 with TRBJ1-2, with 11 bases fitting TRBD1. Trimming removed 0 bases from V and 8 bases from J; junction bases left unmatched: 14. Germline V gives CDR1 MNHEY, CDR2 SMNVEV (reference sequence). The length of the CDR3 is 18 residues. The CDR3 here is CASSLSAVPGQGVSGYTF. For the CDR3, the DNA is TGTGCCAGCAGTTTATCCGCGGTACCGGGACAGGGGGTGTCGGGCTACACCTTC.

V and J are TRBV6-2 or TRBV6-3 and TRBJ2-4, with 7 bases fitting TRBD1. The CDR3 runs to 18 residues. In germline, CDR1 is MNHEY, CDR2 SVGEGT. Trimming at V came to 0 bases and at J to 1 base, leaving 9 bases not matched to a gene. The CDR3 DNA is TGTGCCAGCAGTTACTCGAGCCAGACAGGGAAGGCCAAAAACATTCAGTACTTC. This encodes CASSYSSQTGKAKNIQYF.

The chain carries TRBV5-4 and TRBJ1-5, with TRBD1 identical over 7 bases. Germline CDR1 reads SGHNT; CDR2 reads YYREEE (reference sequence). The CDR3 has 13 residues. V lost 1 base to trimming and J lost 6 bases; unmatched junction nucleotides: 1. Here the CDR3 DNA reads TGTGCCAGCAGCTTGAAGGGGGCTCAGCCCCAGCATTTT. Encoded protein: CASSLKGAQPQHF.

This clone was picked up a small number of times. The V gene is TRBV19, the J gene TRBJ1-6, with TRBD1 as a possible D gene (5 bases). V lost 1 base and J lost 10, with 14 bases in between. From germline, CDR1 is LNHDA and CDR2 SQIVND (reference sequence). The CDR3 is 15 residues long. The CDR3 protein is CASSIAVQGTSPLHF. Written as DNA, the CDR3 is TGTGCCAGTAGTATAGCCGTTCAGGGTACGTCACCCCTCCACTTT.

The rearrangement uses TRBV7-2 and TRBJ2-2, with D maybe TRBD1 (5 bases). The CDR3 is 14 residues long. The germline gives CDR1 SGHTA, CDR2 FQGNSA. V was shortened by 3 bases and J by 7 bases, with 12 bases between the two germline ends. CDR3 in DNA: TGTGCCAGCAGCTTTCAAGGGGATGGCGGGGAGCTGTTTTTT. Its protein is CASSFQGDGGELFF.

Concerning this clone: Other DNA sequences in this sample translate to the same CDR3. J is TRBJ2-1 and V is TRBV28; 13 bases are a match to TRBD2. The CDR3 covers 15 residues. From germline, CDR1 is MDHEN and CDR2 SYDVKM. V shed 6 bases and J 6 bases; nucleotides not matched to a gene: 5. As DNA, the CDR3 is TGTGCCAGCAGCCTGACTAGCGGGGGGCGCAATGAGCAGTTCTTC. Its protein product is CASSLTSGGRNEQFF.

This clone was recorded a few times. The chain uses TRBV12-5 and TRBJ2-3, with 13 bases that match TRBD2. CDR3 size: 19 residues. V gave up 3 bases and J gave up 0 bases; unmatched junction bases: 9. In germline, CDR1 is LGHNT, CDR2 FRNRAP. The DNA for the CDR3 is TGTGCTAGTGGTTTTTCCGGACTAGCGGGAGAACCTAGCACAGATACGCAGTATTTT. Translating it yields CASGFSGLAGEPSTDTQYF.

This clone was detected once. This chain joins TRBV21-1 and TRBJ1-3; TRBD1 was called by the table and not checked on the DNA. TRBV21-1 is an annotated pseudogene. There are 15 residues in the CDR3. Here the CDR3 reads CASSSRQGQGNTIYF. The CDR3 DNA reads TGTGCCAGCAGCAGTCGACAGGGACAAGGAAACACCATATATTTT.

The chain couples TRBV7-2 to TRBJ2-1; 9 bases are shared with TRBD1. Germline-derived CDR1 and CDR2 are SGHTA and FQGNSA. Unmatched junction bases numbered 13, after V lost 2 bases and J lost 8 bases. The CDR3 spans 17 residues. The chain's CDR3 is CASSLRGVGTGSHEQFF. The CDR3 nucleotides are TGTGCCAGCAGCTTAAGGGGGGTCGGGACAGGGTCCCATGAGCAGTTCTTC.

The chain carries TRBV20-1 and TRBJ2-5; D gene uncertain. Germline V lookup: CDR1 DFQATT, CDR2 SNEGSKA (reference sequence). The CDR3 consists of 13 residues. V lost 3 bases and J lost 2, with 10 bases in between. CDR3 nucleotides: TGCAGTGCTAGTAGGCAGAGGCAAGAGACCCAGTACTTC. This gives the protein CSASRQRQETQYF.

The gene calls are TRBV19 and TRBJ1-5, with unresolved D. Per germline, CDR1 LNHDA and CDR2 SQIVND (reference sequence). V was cut by 5 bases and J by 4 bases, with 21 bases left in between. The CDR3 covers 17 residues. CDR3 region: CASSSGSYIGSNQPQHF. CDR3 nucleotide sequence: TGTGCCAGTAGTTCCGGGTCCTACATTGGATCTAATCAGCCCCAGCATTTT.

The V call is TRBV29-1, the J call TRBJ1-5; D call uncertain. The CDR3 runs to 13 residues. Germline V gene data show CDR1 as SQVTM and CDR2 as ANQGSEA. V lost 4 bases and J 7 bases, leaving 14 bases between the germline ends. The chain's CDR3 is CSVVWGSGQPQHF. As DNA, the CDR3 is TGCAGCGTTGTGTGGGGATCGGGGCAGCCCCAGCATTTT.

The chain is built from TRBV4-1 and TRBJ2-1; TRBD2 aligns across 9 bases. With V trimmed by 4 bases and J by 5 bases, 6 bases remained unmatched. Germline V CDR1 and CDR2: MGHRA, YSYEKL. CDR3 length: 15 amino acids. CDR3 coding DNA: TGCGCCAGCAGCCCTGGGGTAGCGGGAGACAATGAGCAGTTCTTC. It specifies CASSPGVAGDNEQFF.